These 29 T cell receptor beta chains were sequenced from one sample in a study of post-analysis software for immune sequencing data. The authors incorporated unique molecular identifiers into the TCR beta cDNA libraries. TCRdb re-called the PCR reads through MiXCR, storing one row per CDR3 protein. The data show fewer than 600,000 distinct CDR3 sequences, with less than 45% seen just once and 12% held by the top ten. Study observations and caveats: In patients, about five TRBV segments were more frequent than in controls, with TRBV5-6, TRBV5-1 and TRBV20-1 among them.

No antigen is known for these receptors. Material for sequencing was blood. All receptors come from a girl between 5 and 17 years old with multiple sclerosis.

The chain recombines TRBV24-1 with TRBJ1-2; tentatively, D is TRBD1 (5 bases). V lost 0 bases and J lost 6, with 7 bases in between. The CDR3 is made up of 13 amino acids. CDR1 and CDR2 from the germline V gene are KGHDR and SFDVKD. CDR3 nucleotides: TGTGCCACCAGTGATTTGGCAGGGAATGGCTACACCTTC. Its protein is CATSDLAGNGYTF.

This CDR3 reads CASNQREGLYEQYF. CDR3 DNA: TGTGCCAGTAACCAGCGGGAGGGTCTCTACGAGCAGTACTTC. This rearrangement joins TRBV19 to TRBJ2-7; 10 nucleotides agree with TRBD2. Germline values: CDR1 LNHDA, CDR2 SQIVND (reference sequence). The CDR3 is made up of 14 amino acids. Germline trimming cut 7 bases from V and 3 bases from J; bases unmatched to any gene: 6.

This clonotype was seen only a few times. J is TRBJ2-4 and V is TRBV4-3, with 13 bases identical to TRBD2. With V trimmed by 0 bases and J by 13 bases, 9 bases remained unmatched. The CDR3 is 16 residues long. Germline V gene lookup returns CDR1 LGHNA and CDR2 YSLEER. CDR3 amino acids: CASSQDTGLAGFEQYF. The CDR3 DNA is TGCGCCAGCAGCCAAGATACGGGACTAGCGGGATTTGAGCAGTACTTC.

This clonotype has a handful of counts. The chain is built from TRBV12-3 or TRBV12-4 and TRBJ1-1; the match to TRBD1 covers 9 bases. Trimming removed 6 bases from V and 4 bases from J; junction bases left unmatched: 6. This CDR3 spans 14 amino acids. The CDR3: CASSYGQGSTEAFF. DNA for the CDR3: TGTGCCAGCAGCTACGGACAGGGGTCCACTGAAGCTTTCTTT.

Many counts were recorded for this clonotype. This rearrangement joins TRBV29-1 to TRBJ2-7; 9 positions match TRBD1. The CDR3 loop spans 13 amino acids. Germline assignment: CDR1 SQVTM and CDR2 ANQGSEA. Germline trimming cut 0 bases from V and 3 bases from J; bases unmatched to any gene: 0. CDR3 region: CSVEEGQGYEQYF. The CDR3 DNA follows: TGCAGCGTTGAAGAGGGACAGGGCTACGAGCAGTACTTC.

The chain uses TRBV3-1 and TRBJ1-1; no firm D call. CDR3 length: 17 residues. V lost 3 bases, J lost 0 bases, and 17 bases lay in between. Looked up from germline, CDR1 is LGHDT and CDR2 is YNNKEL (reference sequence). The CDR3 DNA follows: TGTGCCAGCAGCCAGGGTCGTAGAACAGCTGTGAACACTGAAGCTTTCTTT. This codes for CASSQGRRTAVNTEAFF.

This chain connects TRBV5-1 to TRBJ2-1, with D possibly matching TRBD1 (5 bases). CDR3 length: 15 residues. CDR1 and CDR2 (germline): SGHRS, YFSETQ. V dropped 0 bases and J dropped 7 bases, with 14 bases sitting between them. Here the CDR3 reads CASSLAQGMENEQFF. CDR3 in DNA: TGCGCCAGCAGCTTGGCCCAGGGAATGGAGAATGAGCAGTTCTTC.

This clonotype was recorded at least ten times. The CDR3 nucleotides read TGTGCCAGCTCACGGCTAGCCGGAGAGACCCAGTACTTC. Translated: CASSRLAGETQYF. V and J are TRBV18 and TRBJ2-5, with D possibly matching TRBD2 (5 bases). Germline V gives CDR1 KGHSH, CDR2 LQKENI. V lost 4 bases, J lost 4 bases, and 10 bases lay in between. There are 13 residues in the CDR3.

This clonotype appeared a few times. The V gene is TRBV2, the J gene TRBJ1-6, with 9 bases lining up with TRBD1. CDR1 SNHLY and CDR2 FYNNEI come from the germline V gene. Trimming at V came to 5 bases and at J to 7 bases, leaving 6 bases not matched to a gene. The length of the CDR3 is 15 residues. The CDR3 sequence: CASSLGQGWNSPLHF. As DNA, the CDR3 is TGTGCCAGCAGTCTAGGACAGGGGTGGAATTCACCCCTCCACTTT.

The chain joins TRBV6-5 to TRBJ2-3; 12 bases map to TRBD2. V shed 5 bases, J shed 8 bases, and the junction held 8 bases outside the gene matches. CDR3 length: 15 residues. Germline V gene sequence: CDR1 MNHEY, CDR2 SVGAGI. The CDR3 DNA is TGTGCCAGCAGTCCCGGACTAGCGGGGCCGGGTACGCAGTATTTT. It codes for CASSPGLAGPGTQYF.

This clonotype has only a few counts. The chain recombines TRBV9 with TRBJ1-1, with 7 bases aligning to TRBD1. The trim removed 7 bases at V and 3 bases at J, leaving 12 bases unmatched. This CDR3 has 15 residues. Germline loops: CDR1 SGDLS, CDR2 YYNGEE. The CDR3 region has the DNA TGTGCCAGCGGGGACAGTAGGGCGCCCGACACTGAAGCTTTCTTT. Its protein product is CASGDSRAPDTEAFF.

The V call is TRBV5-1, the J call TRBJ2-1; 12 bases agree with TRBD2. J was trimmed by 6 bases and V by 0 bases; bases with no gene match: 4. CDR1 and CDR2 (germline): SGHRS, YFSETQ. This CDR3 is built from 16 residues. The CDR3 DNA reads TGCGCCAGCAGCTTGGGAGCTAGCGGGAGGGCCAATGAGCAGTTCTTC. This gives the protein CASSLGASGRANEQFF. Looking up the rest from reference TRBV5-1 and TRBJ2-1 gives the full variable domain: KAGVTQTPRYLIKTRGQQVTLSCSPISGHRSVSWYQQTPGQGLQFLFEYFSETQRNKGNFPGRFSGRQFSNSRSEMNVSTLELGDSALYLCASSLGASGRANEQFFGPGTRLTVL.

The sample holds a few counts of this clonotype. The chain recombines TRBV10-3 with TRBJ2-7; tentative D call: TRBD1 (5 bases). The CDR3 extends over 12 amino acids. Looked up from germline, CDR1 is ENHRY and CDR2 is SYGVKD. The V end was cut by 4 bases, the J end by 4 bases, with 8 bases between. DNA of the CDR3: TGTGCCATCAGTGGGGGCGGATACGAGCAGTACTTC. The encoded protein is CAISGGGYEQYF.

This clonotype was found a few times. The genes are TRBV10-3 and TRBJ2-7; 7 bases fit TRBD2. With V trimmed by 6 bases and J by 7 bases, 12 bases remained unmatched. Germline values: CDR1 ENHRY, CDR2 SYGVKD. This CDR3 region has 14 residues. The DNA of the CDR3 is TGTGCCATCAGAACCACAGCGGGAATGAGGGAGCAGTACTTC. It codes for CAIRTTAGMREQYF.

Of note for this clonotype: The junction departs from the called germline gene at one end, perhaps through a read error. V and J are TRBV25-1 and TRBJ2-3, with D uncertain. The CDR3 loop spans 15 amino acids. Germline V gene lookup returns CDR1 MGHDK and CDR2 SYGVNS. CDR3: CPSSDVSANTDTQYF. CDR3 bases: TGTCCCAGCAGTGACGTCTCGGCTAACACAGATACGCAGTATTTT.

The chain links TRBV6-4 to TRBJ2-1; the match to TRBD2 covers 10 bases. Germline-derived CDR1 and CDR2 are MRHNA and SNTAGT. V lost 5 bases and J lost 7; bases outside the gene matches: 14. This CDR3 has 17 amino acids. CDR3 region: CASSPGPAGGLWNEQFF. CDR3 DNA sequence: TGTGCCAGCAGTCCGGGTCCAGCGGGAGGGCTGTGGAATGAGCAGTTCTTC.

This clonotype was observed a handful of times. The junction departs from germline at one end; a sequencing error may be responsible. This chain links TRBV20-1 with TRBJ2-7; the match to TRBD1 covers 10 bases. The CDR3 consists of 13 residues. Germline V lookup: CDR1 DFQATT, CDR2 SNEGSKA (reference sequence). CDR3 nucleotides: TGCAGTGCGAGAGGGGACAGGGGCTACGAGCAGTACTTC. Translation: CSARGDRGYEQYF.

The J gene is TRBJ2-1, the V gene TRBV15; 8 bases align to TRBD1. This CDR3 has 14 amino acids. Trimming at V came to 2 bases and at J to 4 bases, leaving 1 base not matched to a gene. Germline CDR1 and CDR2: LNHNV and YYDKDF (reference sequence). CDR3 in amino acids: CATSRQGAYNEQFF. CDR3 sequence (DNA): TGTGCCACCAGCAGACAGGGGGCTTACAATGAGCAGTTCTTC.

In this sample, this clonotype turned up a few times. The chain is built from TRBV20-1 and TRBJ2-7; 7 bases are shared with TRBD2. The CDR3 totals 13 residues. J lost 6 bases, V lost 6 bases, and 11 bases had no gene match. Germline V gives CDR1 DFQATT, CDR2 SNEGSKA (reference sequence). DNA of the CDR3: TGCAGTGCCAGGCGGGGAGGGAGTCTCGAGCAGTACTTC. Its translation: CSARRGGSLEQYF.

The table lists this clonotype with a few counts. The genes are TRBV29-1 and TRBJ2-3, with TRBD2 as a possible D gene (6 bases). Germline V CDR1 and CDR2: SQVTM, ANQGSEA. CDR3 length: 14 residues. Trimming removed 4 bases from V and 2 bases from J, with 13 bases in between. The CDR3 bases are TGCAGCGTTGGGCGGGAATTGATCACAGATACGCAGTATTTT. This gives the protein CSVGRELITDTQYF.

This sequence joins TRBV28 and TRBJ2-4; 9 bases line up with TRBD1. The closer fit of TRBJ2-7 to the DNA end suggests the J call may be wrong. Germline CDR1 MDHEN, CDR2 SYDVKM. This CDR3 region has 14 residues. The CDR3 here is CASSPRRTGDEQYF. The CDR3 DNA sequence: TGTGCCAGCAGTCCCCGCCGGACAGGGGACGAGCAGTACTTC.

This clonotype was counted between two and nine times. The V gene is TRBV7-9, the J gene TRBJ2-7, with 10 bases identical to TRBD2. After removal of 5 bases from V and 7 bases from J, the junction contained 14 bases not matched to a gene. There are 16 residues in the CDR3. CDR1 SEHNR and CDR2 FQNEAQ come from the germline V gene (reference sequence). CDR3: CASSEGLATYKGEQYF. The CDR3 DNA reads as TGTGCCAGCAGCGAGGGACTAGCGACCTACAAGGGGGAGCAGTACTTC.

This clonotype was counted only a few times. The chain recombines TRBV4-1 with TRBJ1-2; D is unclear. Germline V gives CDR1 MGHRA, CDR2 YSYEKL. The CDR3 sequence is 15 residues long. V was clipped by 0 bases and J by 0 bases, with 8 bases between them. Written as DNA, the CDR3 is TGCGCCAGCAGCCAAGATTTTACGGCTAACTATGGCTACACCTTC. Translating it yields CASSQDFTANYGYTF.

In DNA form, the CDR3 reads TGTGCCACCAAGGGAACAGTGTCCAACAATGAGCAGTTCTTC. This encodes CATKGTVSNNEQFF. This rearrangement joins TRBV24-1 to TRBJ2-1; D gene ambiguous. Trimming took off 8 bases at V and 5 bases at J, with 15 bases between the two ends. The germline V gene has CDR1 KGHDR and CDR2 SFDVKD. CDR3 size: 14 residues.

V is TRBV6-5 and J is TRBJ2-1; TRBD2 aligns across 7 bases. Trimming removed 6 bases from V and 2 bases from J; junction bases left unmatched: 7. The CDR3 loop spans 15 amino acids. Germline lookup yields CDR1 MNHEY and CDR2 SVGAGI. For the CDR3, the DNA is TGTGCCAGCAGCATCGGGGGGAGCCCCTACAATGAGCAGTTCTTC. Translated: CASSIGGSPYNEQFF.

For the CDR3, the DNA is TGTGCCAGCAAGTCCGGTGCCCGGCCTAGCACAGATACGCAGTATTTT. Residues: CASKSGARPSTDTQYF. V and J are TRBV28 and TRBJ2-3, with D unresolved. The length of the CDR3 is 16 residues. V shed 7 bases and J shed 0 bases, with 17 bases lying between them. Germline CDR1 reads MDHEN; CDR2 reads SYDVKM.

Remarks on this clonotype: At one boundary the junction diverges from the germline segment, which might be a read error. The chain couples TRBV5-1 to TRBJ2-1, with TRBD2 matching 8 bases. CDR1 is SGHRS, CDR2 YFSETQ, per germline. CDR3 length: 15 residues. The CDR3 is CASSPTSGSYNGQFF. The DNA of the CDR3 is TGCGCCAGCAGCCCAACTAGCGGCTCCTACAATGGGCAGTTCTTC.

The CDR3 DNA reads as TGTGCCACCAGCGGTTTTTCCGGGACCGCCTGGTACGAGCAGTACTTC. Protein product: CATSGFSGTAWYEQYF. The chain couples TRBV15 to TRBJ2-7; perhaps D is TRBD1 or TRBD2 (5 bases each). CDR1 and CDR2 (germline): LNHNV, YYDKDF (reference sequence). The ends were cut back, 5 bases at V and 4 bases at J, with 21 bases in the middle. This CDR3 contains 16 residues.

This chain connects TRBV29-1 to TRBJ2-5; 11 bases are a match to TRBD1. The trim removed 2 bases at V and 11 bases at J, leaving 10 bases unmatched. The CDR3 is 14 amino acids. Germline CDR1 and CDR2: SQVTM and ANQGSEA. Here the CDR3 reads CSVERGQGGGEQYF. For the CDR3, the DNA is TGCAGCGTTGAAAGGGGACAGGGGGGTGGGGAGCAGTACTTC.